The 20 T cell receptor beta chains listed next were all sequenced from one sample in a study of CD4+ T cells in melanoma. Sequenced by immunoSEQ multiplex PCR; TCRdb stores in-frame clones only, minus some. This table holds 20,000 to 25,000 clones, 78% found once. The receptor set was obtained from a human donor with melanoma.

The J gene is TRBJ2-5, the V gene TRBV11-2; the D gene is possibly TRBD1 (5 bases). Between the trimmed V and J ends, which lost 6 bases and 3 bases, there was a span of 26 bases. This CDR3 spans 18 amino acids. Germline V gene lookup returns CDR1 SGHAT and CDR2 FQNNGV. The CDR3 protein is CASRSRAGIPIEEETQYF. The CDR3 bases are TGTGCCAGCAGGTCCCGCGCAGGGATCCCTATCGAGGAAGAGACCCAGTACTTC.

The sample holds a few counts of this clone. The V call is TRBV5-1, the J call TRBJ1-2; 8 bases agree with TRBD1. The junction had 6 bases not matched to a gene; V was cut back by 2 bases and J by 6 bases. The CDR3 is 14 residues long. Germline V CDR1 and CDR2: SGHRS, YFSETQ. For the CDR3, the DNA is TGCGCCAGCAGCTTTGTCAGGGGGCTGGATGGCTACACCTTC. Translated: CASSFVRGLDGYTF. Together with reference TRBV5-1 and TRBJ1-2, the CDR3 gives the full variable domain: KAGVTQTPRYLIKTRGQQVTLSCSPISGHRSVSWYQQTPGQGLQFLFEYFSETQRNKGNFPGRFSGRQFSNSRSEMNVSTLELGDSALYLCASSFVRGLDGYTFGSGTRLTVV.

CDR3 residues: CASSLGSLNSGNTIYF. CDR3 in DNA: TGCGCCAGCAGCTTGGGTTCACTTAACTCTGGAAACACCATATATTTT. V is TRBV5-1 and J is TRBJ1-3; D is uncertain. Germline V lookup: CDR1 SGHRS, CDR2 YFSETQ. Between the trimmed V and J ends, which lost 0 bases and 0 bases, there was a span of 10 bases. The CDR3 totals 16 residues.

The chain uses TRBV5-1 and TRBJ2-2; 10 bases match TRBD2. Germline CDR1 is SGHRS and CDR2 is YFSETQ. Trimming at V came to 1 base and at J to 4 bases, leaving 10 bases not matched to a gene. The CDR3 sequence is 18 residues long. In DNA form, the CDR3 reads TGCGCCAGCAGCTTGAGCTCCAGCGGGGGGGCTGGCACCGGGGAGCTGTTTTTT. It specifies CASSLSSSGGAGTGELFF.

The chain uses TRBV19 and TRBJ2-7, with D perhaps matching TRBD2 (6 bases). The CDR3 is 15 amino acids. V lost 3 bases and J lost 7, with 19 bases in between. From germline, CDR1 is LNHDA and CDR2 SQIVND (reference sequence). In DNA, the CDR3 is TGTGCCAGTAGTATCGGAGGGGCCTACCTCCGGGAGCAGTACTTC. It codes for CASSIGGAYLREQYF.

The V gene is TRBV7-2, the J gene TRBJ2-1, with D uncertain. CDR3 length equals 12 residues. In germline, CDR1 is SGHTA, CDR2 FQGNSA. The V end lost 2 bases, the J end lost 9 bases, and 8 bases lay between the germline ends. The DNA for the CDR3 is TGTGCCAGCAGCTTACGGCTTGGTGAGCAGTTCTTC. Amino acids: CASSLRLGEQFF.

This clone has more than one count but fewer than ten. The genes are TRBV2 and TRBJ2-5; TRBD2 is a possible D gene (6 bases). Germline V gene sequence: CDR1 SNHLY, CDR2 FYNNEI. The germline V and J ends were trimmed by 8 bases and 8 bases, with 9 bases remaining between them. This CDR3 has 10 amino acids. In DNA form, the CDR3 reads TGTGCCAGCGGGGGGAATACCCAGTACTTC. The encoded protein is CASGGNTQYF.

This clone was picked up a small number of times. The rearrangement joins TRBV5-1 to TRBJ2-1; D is ambiguous. CDR3 length: 14 residues. Germline loops: CDR1 SGHRS, CDR2 YFSETQ. V shed 4 bases and J shed 7 bases, with 15 bases lying between them. In DNA, the CDR3 is TGCGCCAGCAGCGCGAGCGTGGCGGTGAATGAGCAGTTCTTC. Translation gives CASSASVAVNEQFF. Full variable domain (remainder filled in from reference TRBV5-1 and TRBJ2-1): KAGVTQTPRYLIKTRGQQVTLSCSPISGHRSVSWYQQTPGQGLQFLFEYFSETQRNKGNFPGRFSGRQFSNSRSEMNVSTLELGDSALYLCASSASVAVNEQFFGPGTRLTVL.

This clone was seen a handful of times. CDR3 bases: TGTGCCAGCACGGAAAGGAAGGGTCGAGTGAACACTGAAGCTTTCTTT. This gives the protein CASTERKGRVNTEAFF. The rearrangement links TRBV27 to TRBJ1-1; D remains unclear. The germline V gene encodes CDR1 MNHEY and CDR2 SMNVEV (reference sequence). V was cut by 7 bases and J by 0 bases, with 18 bases left in between. The CDR3 is 16 amino acids.

This sequence joins TRBV30 and TRBJ2-2; no clear D gene. The CDR3 has 14 residues. Germline assignment: CDR1 GTSNPN and CDR2 SVGIG (reference sequence). V lost 3 bases to trimming and J lost 5 bases, with 13 bases between them. The CDR3 here is CAWRGRTRTGELFF. The CDR3, as DNA: TGTGCCTGGAGGGGTCGCACCAGGACCGGGGAGCTGTTTTTT.

This clone is labeled medium-sized. The chain has TRBV27 and TRBJ2-7, with 8 bases identical to TRBD2. Germline V gene sequence: CDR1 MNHEY, CDR2 SMNVEV (reference sequence). J lost 2 bases, V lost 7 bases, and 7 bases had no gene match. The CDR3 is made up of 14 amino acids. CDR3 sequence reads: CASKWSGGTYEQYF. CDR3 nucleotide sequence: TGTGCCAGCAAGTGGAGCGGGGGAACCTACGAGCAGTACTTC.

The CDR3 DNA reads as TGCGCCAGCAGGGACATGAGCGGGGAGCTGTTTTTT. Its translation is CASRDMSGELFF. This chain connects TRBV10-1 to TRBJ2-2; D might be TRBD1 (5 bases). Germline CDR1 is WNHNN and CDR2 is SYGVQD (reference sequence). There are 12 residues in the CDR3. V was trimmed by 6 bases and J by 7 bases, leaving 9 bases between them.

This clone has just one count. This chain joins TRBV27 and TRBJ1-6; 8 bases are shared with TRBD1. The CDR3 loop spans 15 amino acids. After removal of 8 bases from V and 10 bases from J, the junction contained 13 bases not matched to a gene. CDR1 and CDR2 from the germline V gene are MNHEY and SMNVEV (reference sequence). In DNA, the CDR3 is TGTGCCAGCGGAGTTATGACAGGGGTTGGATCACCCCTCCACTTT. It yields the protein CASGVMTGVGSPLHF.

The V and J genes are TRBV18 and TRBJ1-2, with D maybe TRBD1 (6 bases). Germline CDR1 is KGHSH and CDR2 is LQKENI. There are 15 residues in the CDR3. The V end was cut by 3 bases, the J end by 4 bases, with 15 bases between. This CDR3 is CASSPVQGLGYGYTF. For the CDR3, the DNA is TGTGCCAGCTCACCGGTACAGGGTCTCGGCTATGGCTACACCTTC.

The CDR3 spells CASSPQITKNIQYF. Here the CDR3 DNA reads TGTGCCAGCAGTCCGCAAATTACCAAAAACATTCAGTACTTC. J is TRBJ2-4 and V is TRBV27; the D is unclear. V was cut by 5 bases and J by 2 bases, with 10 bases left in between. This CDR3 has 14 amino acids. In germline, CDR1 is MNHEY, CDR2 SMNVEV (reference sequence).

The chain has TRBV21-1 and TRBJ1-5; TRBD1, the D gene given by the table, was not confirmed from the DNA. TRBV21-1 is a recognized pseudogene. CDR3 length: 18 amino acids. The CDR3 coding sequence is TGTGCCAGCAGCAAATTTGCTGGGACAGGGCATAGCAATCAGCCCCAGCATTTT. This encodes CASSKFAGTGHSNQPQHF.

The chain has TRBV18 and TRBJ2-7; 7 bases agree with TRBD1. This CDR3 is built from 15 residues. Per germline, CDR1 KGHSH and CDR2 LQKENI. The ends lost 3 bases at V and 4 bases at J; junction bases unmatched: 9. The CDR3 reads CASSPRPGGDYEQYF. The CDR3 region has the DNA TGTGCCAGCTCACCCCGCCCAGGGGGAGATTACGAGCAGTACTTC. The full variable domain, with the rest looked up from reference TRBV18 and TRBJ2-7, is NAGVMQNPRHLVRRRGQEARLRCSPMKGHSHVYWYRQLPEEGLKFMVYLQKENIIDESGMPKERFSAEFPKEGPSILRIQQVVRGDSAAYFCASSPRPGGDYEQYFGPGTRLTVT.

This clone appeared a single time. This sequence joins TRBV6-6 and TRBJ1-5; D unresolved. The CDR3 runs to 14 residues. Trimming cost V 8 bases and J 9 bases, with 20 bases left between them. Looked up from germline, CDR1 is MNHNY and CDR2 is SVGAGI (reference sequence). CDR3 sequence (DNA): TGTGCCAGCGGCCCCCGGTGGTCGTATCGGCCCCAGCATTTT. Its translation: CASGPRWSYRPQHF.

The V call is TRBV25-1, the J call TRBJ1-6, with D possibly TRBD1 on 5 matching bases. V dropped 2 bases and J dropped 5 bases, with 19 bases sitting between them. The length of the CDR3 is 18 residues. From germline, CDR1 is MGHDK and CDR2 SYGVNS. CDR3 loop: CASSEIPWGTPNNSPLHF. The CDR3 DNA sequence: TGTGCCAGCAGTGAAATCCCTTGGGGGACCCCCAATAATTCACCCCTCCACTTT.

The chain joins TRBV6-5 to TRBJ1-1, with 8 nucleotides matching TRBD1. CDR1 is MNHEY, CDR2 SVGAGI, per germline. The CDR3 totals 14 residues. V was clipped by 6 bases and J by 8 bases; unmatched bases: 11. In DNA, the CDR3 is TGTGCCAGCAGAACGCAAACAGGGGGGAAAGAAGCTTTCTTT. It encodes CASRTQTGGKEAFF.